This T cell receptor beta chain was obtained from a study of naive and memory T cell subsets. Overall study results and limits: Especially in CD8 cells, naive repertoires contained a few larger clonotypes, possibly CD45RA-re-expressing memory cells. In CD4 and CD8 cells, diversity dropped from naive through EMRA.

Two oligonucleotides, mixed equimolar, formed the beta constant-region primer covering TRBC1 and TRBC2. The ligated cDNA underwent four PCR rounds using SP2 and nested alpha and beta constant-region primers. A single record per CDR3 protein comes from TCRdb applying MiXCR to the UMI-ligation and nested PCR reads. The sample contains roughly 140,000 distinct CDR3 sequences, approximately 18% of which appear only once. The CDR3 totals 13 residues. Germline assignment: CDR1 MGHRA and CDR2 YSYEKL. Trimming removed 1 base at V and 1 base at J, with 4 bases between. A remark on this clonotype: The antigen is unknown.

The origin of this receptor is a human donor in good health. The sequencing sample was made of naive CD8+ T cells from blood. The V gene is TRBV4-1, the J gene TRBJ1-2; D gene ambiguous. The CDR3 DNA reads as TGCGCCAGCAGCCAAGGGGTTAACTATGGCTACACCTTC. This sequence encodes CASSQGVNYGYTF.